Following are 10 T cell receptor beta chains from one sample sequenced in a study of blood T cell repertoires in COVID-19 (dated by TCRdb to 2020 to 2022). The library relied on the immunoSEQ multiplex PCR assay. The table was pulled from immuneACCESS by TCRdb, which kept in-frame rearrangements only. Such tables lose some clones; where checked, under half of the loss comes from unresolved V genes, and the rest has no known cause. The sample table contains 380,000 or so clones; only one count was recorded for roughly 87% of them. Approximately 2.1% of the sample goes to the ten largest clones. The sample consisted of PBMCs or T cells enriched from blood (not recorded which). The receptors were gathered from a woman aged 40 to 50 with acute COVID-19.

The CDR3 loop reads CASSLATGELFF. The DNA of the CDR3 is TGTGCCAGCAGCCTAGCTACCGGGGAGCTGTTTTTT. The rearrangement uses TRBV27 and TRBJ2-2; tentatively, D is TRBD2 (5 bases). This CDR3 has 12 amino acids. V was pared by 6 bases and J by 5 bases, with 7 bases between. Germline assignment: CDR1 MNHEY and CDR2 SMNVEV (reference sequence).

The chain combines TRBV24-1 with TRBJ2-1, with 9 bases aligning to TRBD1. Germline loops: CDR1 KGHDR, CDR2 SFDVKD. V shed 2 bases, J shed 7 bases, and the junction held 11 bases outside the gene matches. The CDR3 spans 17 residues. The CDR3 region is CATSDSGQGRVVNEQFF. In DNA form, the CDR3 reads TGTGCCACCAGTGATTCCGGACAGGGGAGGGTGGTGAATGAGCAGTTCTTC.

The gene calls are TRBV5-4 and TRBJ2-7; 7 bases line up with TRBD1. The junction had 10 bases not matched to a gene; V was cut back by 4 bases and J by 6 bases. The CDR3 length is 14 residues. Looked up from germline, CDR1 is SGHNT and CDR2 is YYREEE (reference sequence). Written as DNA, the CDR3 is TGTGCCAGCAGCGCCGGGACAGCCCCATCCGAGCAGTACTTC. This encodes CASSAGTAPSEQYF.

This clone has just a few counts. The rearrangement links TRBV6-1 to TRBJ1-6, with a possible D match to TRBD1 (5 bases). This CDR3 has 14 amino acids. The V and J ends lost 0 bases and 18 bases respectively, with 18 bases between them. In germline, CDR1 is MNHNS, CDR2 SASEGT. CDR3 protein: CASSEAPGPQVNHF. The CDR3 coding sequence is TGTGCCAGCAGTGAAGCCCCCGGCCCACAGGTGAACCACTTT.

With regard to this clone: This sample includes further DNA sequences coding for the same CDR3. The V gene is TRBV5-1, the J gene TRBJ2-3; D might be TRBD1 (5 bases). This CDR3 is 14 amino acids long. Trimming took 7 bases from V and 0 from J, leaving 12 bases between them. Germline V lookup: CDR1 SGHRS, CDR2 YFSETQ. CDR3 region: CASSQGTSTDTQYF. The CDR3 DNA reads TGCGCCAGCTCCCAGGGTACTAGCACAGATACGCAGTATTTT.

The chain uses TRBV2 and TRBJ2-1; TRBD2 agrees at 7 bases. This CDR3 region has 16 residues. Germline V gene sequence: CDR1 SNHLY, CDR2 FYNNEI. V gave up 4 bases and J gave up 1 base; unmatched junction bases: 7. The CDR3 sequence: CASSVPSRGSYNEQFF. The CDR3 nucleotides are TGTGCCAGCAGTGTTCCCTCGCGGGGGTCCTACAATGAGCAGTTCTTC.

J is TRBJ2-5 and V is TRBV5-1; 8 bases map to TRBD2. CDR3 size: 15 residues. After removal of 2 bases from V and 4 bases from J, the junction contained 7 bases not matched to a gene. The V gene's germline CDR1 is SGHRS and CDR2 YFSETQ. The CDR3 coding sequence is TGCGCCAGCAGCTTTGGGAGCCGGGGGGGAGAGACCCAGTACTTC. Its translation is CASSFGSRGGETQYF.

The chain employs TRBV7-9 and TRBJ2-2; unclear D gene. The CDR3 has 13 amino acids. Germline V CDR1 and CDR2: SEHNR, FQNEAQ (reference sequence). V lost 9 bases and J 0 bases, leaving 8 bases between the germline ends. DNA of the CDR3: TGTGCCAGTTTACGGTCGAACACCGGGGAGCTGTTTTTT. It is translated as CASLRSNTGELFF.

The chain carries TRBV7-2 and TRBJ1-5; D is ambiguous. There are 13 residues in the CDR3. The V end lost 4 bases, the J end lost 4 bases, and 8 bases lay between the germline ends. The germline CDR1 and CDR2 sequences are SGHTA and FQGNSA. In DNA, the CDR3 is TGTGCCAGCAGCTCAGGTCCGAATCAGCCCCAGCATTTT. Translation gives CASSSGPNQPQHF.

This clone was recorded a few times. The gene calls are TRBV15 and TRBJ1-6, with D possibly being TRBD1 (6 bases). V was shortened by 3 bases and J by 10 bases, with 13 bases between the two germline ends. Germline lookup yields CDR1 LNHNV and CDR2 YYDKDF (reference sequence). CDR3 length: 14 amino acids. The CDR3 DNA is TGTGCCACCAGCAGGGAACGTCAGGGGTCACCCCTCCACTTT. Protein sequence: CATSRERQGSPLHF.